These 3 T cell receptor beta chains were sequenced from one sample in a study of blood T cell repertoires in COVID-19 (dated by TCRdb to 2020 to 2022). The library was prepared using the immunoSEQ multiplex PCR assay. This is the immuneACCESS table as TCRdb keeps it, with only in-frame sequences that have V and J called. A part of the clones is gone; compared with another copy, unresolved V genes explain less than half, and the rest is unexplained. Recorded for this sample are tens of thousands of clones; around 93% of them occurred a single time. Around 4.7% of the sample is held by the ten biggest clonotypes. Sequenced input: peripheral blood. All receptors derive from a woman aged 60-75 years with active COVID-19.

The chain joins TRBV28 to TRBJ1-3; no reliable D call. CDR1 and CDR2 from the germline V gene are MDHEN and SYDVKM. CDR3 length: 18 amino acids. V shed 5 bases and J shed 4 bases, with 24 bases lying between them. DNA of the CDR3: TGTGCCAGCAGTCTTCAACGGCGGCCAGGACCTAGCGGAAACACCATATATTTT. Translated, it gives CASSLQRRPGPSGNTIYF.

The J gene is TRBJ2-7, the V gene TRBV18; 10 nucleotides agree with TRBD1. Looked up from germline, CDR1 is KGHSH and CDR2 is LQKENI. The CDR3 runs 15 residues. Losses at the gene ends were 4 bases for V and 5 bases for J; bases not matched to a gene: 8. The CDR3 bases are TGTGCCAGCTCACGTACGGGACAGGGGATCCACGAGCAGTACTTC. Amino acid sequence: CASSRTGQGIHEQYF.

CDR3 amino acids: CASSLDRRGRVGSEQYF. The CDR3 bases are TGCGCCAGCAGCTTGGATAGGAGGGGGCGCGTAGGGTCCGAGCAGTACTTC. This rearrangement joins TRBV5-1 to TRBJ2-7; tentative D call: TRBD1 (7 bases). The V and J ends lost 0 bases and 6 bases respectively, with 22 bases between them. The CDR3 consists of 17 residues. Looked up from germline, CDR1 is SGHRS and CDR2 is YFSETQ. Looking up the rest from reference TRBV5-1 and TRBJ2-7 gives the full variable domain: KAGVTQTPRYLIKTRGQQVTLSCSPISGHRSVSWYQQTPGQGLQFLFEYFSETQRNKGNFPGRFSGRQFSNSRSEMNVSTLELGDSALYLCASSLDRRGRVGSEQYFGPGTRLTVT.